This TCR delta chain appears in the sequencing data of a study of Vδ1+ human thymocytes. V was clipped by 3 bases and J by 4 bases, with 30 bases between them. This CDR3 spans 20 amino acids. The V gene's germline CDR1 is TSWWSYY and CDR2 QGS. Overall study findings and caveats: Thymic delta-chain repertoires held about 20% Vdelta2 sequences and few Vdelta3, despite high sort purity. Highly polyclonal TRG and TRD repertoires with Gaussian CDR3 length distributions appeared in thymus.

With regard to this clone: The antigen is unknown. Other DNA sequences in the sample encode the same CDR3.

Sequences come from RNA converted to cDNA by reverse transcription. The CDR3 regions were amplified by multiplex PCR from V-gene primers to a constant-region primer. TCRdb made new clone calls on the multiplex PCR reads using CATT. The profile shows approximately 25,000 delta-chain clones, 29% of them singletons. Sequencing input: Vdelta1+ gamma-delta thymocytes from the thymus. Subset here: FACS-sorted CD3+ TCRalphabeta- TCRVdelta1+ TCRVdelta2- thymocytes. This sequence was found in a boy younger than two who had congenital heart surgery. This rearrangement joins TRDV1 to TRDJ1; D is possibly TRDD2 (6 bases). CDR3 sequence (DNA): TGTGCTCTTGGGGAGCTACCTCCTACGGTTAAGGTTCTTTTAAGCGATAAACTCATCTTT. Protein product: CALGELPPTVKVLLSDKLIF.